This T cell receptor (beta chain) was observed in a study of immune cell composition in non-small cell lung cancer listed by TCRdb under 2017. For the wider study: Histologic subtype was assigned using H&E plus p63, CK5, Napsin A and TTF-1 immunohistochemistry, mainly lung adenocarcinoma or squamous cell carcinoma. TCR-beta sequencing (Adaptive Biotechnologies) was performed on approximately 35 paired NSCLC tumour and non-adjacent lung specimens plus 26 tumour-only specimens. In supplementary cohort #1, which comprised roughly 10 lung adenocarcinoma cases, paired tumour/lung TCR-beta sequencing was performed and TIL populations were generated so that tumour reactivity could be assessed. The subtype comparisons left out several tumour specimens with TCR-beta data because those specimens were rare histological subtypes.

The germline V gene supplies CDR1 SQVTM and CDR2 ANQGSEA. The CDR3 holds 13 amino acids from the cysteine to the phenylalanine. CDR3 DNA only is kept here, 39 bases in frame from base 1. Between the V and J ends, shortened by 6 bases and 4 bases respectively, the junction contains 13 bases. TCR-beta CDR3 regions were amplified from genomic DNA by a two-step multiplex PCR, with the second step adding Illumina-compatible adaptors. TCR-beta immunosequencing was carried out on an Illumina platform through the commercial immunoSEQ service. In the paper's pipeline: Repertoires were summarised as Top 10 Clones, the percentage of T-cell templates from the ten most frequent sequences, and productive clonality. Productive clonality ranged from 0 to 1, with 1 indicating a monoclonal population. Tumour-associated clones, identified using log10 scatter plots, were defined as sequences that made up at least 0.1% of tumour T-cell templates and were not found in the matched non-adjacent lung. Analyses were done in GraphPad Prism7 and R, with Student's t-tests for two-group comparisons, ANOVA for stages, and linear regression for relationships. Not all clones reach the TCRdb copy of this immuneACCESS table, which keeps in-frame sequences only. Checked studies attribute under half of the gap to unresolved V genes and leave the rest unexplained. V and J calls and clone size come straight from that table; D and trimming were deduced from the DNA. This sample is represented by approximately 8,600 clones; around two thirds of them were singletons. Of the sample, around a quarter is held by the ten largest clones.

In the case of this clone: No antigen is known for it. No base qualities exist here, and no much larger clone lies one base off it.

Normal lung samples were non-adjacent lung tissue taken as far from the tumour as possible, at least 3 cm away, from the same patient. From frozen aliquots of unsorted single-cell suspensions, genomic DNA was isolated using the QIAamp DNA kit. Tissues were received within 2 hours of resection and were immediately processed into single-cell suspensions. Tissue was mechanically dissociated and enzymatically digested with DNase I, collagenase I and hyaluronidase for less than 35 minutes at 37 °C, then filtered and RBC-lysed. Overall study results and their limits: Across ten to eleven adenocarcinoma cases, the maximal tumour-associated clone frequency showed a strong correlation with TIL tumour reactivity, but overall clonality showed no such correlation. The reactivity cohort contained only 10 cases, and the tumour-reactive clones were not shown to have sequences in common with the dominant in vivo tumour-associated clones. Smoking pack-years did not significantly correlate with tumour TCR-beta clonality. Nearly half of NSCLC cases had tumour-associated clones >0.5%, found in 33% of adenocarcinomas compared with more than 60% of squamous carcinomas.

The source material was non-adjacent lung tissue. The V gene is TRBV29-1 and the J gene is TRBJ1-3; too little of a D gene remains to name it. This sequence originates from a human donor with non-small cell lung cancer. Read as DNA, the sequence is TGCAGCGTCCGACCGGGCGGGGGAAACACCATATATTTT. This sequence encodes CSVRPGGGNTIYF.